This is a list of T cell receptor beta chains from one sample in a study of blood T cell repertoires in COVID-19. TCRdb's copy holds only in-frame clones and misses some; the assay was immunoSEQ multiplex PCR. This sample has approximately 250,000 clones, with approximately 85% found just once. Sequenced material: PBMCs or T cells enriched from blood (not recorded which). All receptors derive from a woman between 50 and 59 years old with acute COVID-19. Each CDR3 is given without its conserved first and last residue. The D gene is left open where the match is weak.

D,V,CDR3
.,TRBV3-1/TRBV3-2,ASSQDRSQTQY
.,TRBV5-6,ASSGVSLPNTGELF
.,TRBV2,ASNGLATNEKLF
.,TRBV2,ASSETPGRSYNEQF
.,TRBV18,ASSPPLAGASEQY
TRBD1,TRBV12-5,ASGTGQGLVAGYEQY
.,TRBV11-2,ASSLVAYNEQF
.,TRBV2,ASSPSRQTRFSYT
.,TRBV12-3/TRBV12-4,ASKLYGYEQY
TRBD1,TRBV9,ASSVPTGYSNQPQH
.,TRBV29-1,SVEGGRSYEQY
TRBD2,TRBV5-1,ASSLTPLAGGINEQF
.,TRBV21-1,ASSISVIWTVGGSNQPQH
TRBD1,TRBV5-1,ASSPGTGHNVLT
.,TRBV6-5,ASRTSGVGEQY
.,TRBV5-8,ASSLTDEAF
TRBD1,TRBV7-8,ASSPSGQARGGYT
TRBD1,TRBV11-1,ASSLLTGGSGEQY
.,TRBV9,ASSVDDRRQPQH
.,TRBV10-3,AISESAVYEQY
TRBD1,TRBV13,ASSGYRGSSSGNTIY
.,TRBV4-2,ASSPPGRNQPQH
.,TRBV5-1,ASSLELTGGSGNTIY
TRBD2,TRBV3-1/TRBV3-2,ASSQDGEGRHYNEQF
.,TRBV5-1,ASSFERPGVEQY
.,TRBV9,ASSVGIDTGELF
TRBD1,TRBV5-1,ASSSGQGVNTEAF
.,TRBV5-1,ASSLALSNTEAF
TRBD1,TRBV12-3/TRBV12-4,ASSTQGHEAF
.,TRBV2,ASSPPYGGHAPY
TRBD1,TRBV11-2,ASSLGDREDQPQH
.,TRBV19,ASRKTANYGYT
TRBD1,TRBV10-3,ASSNNRGDSPLH
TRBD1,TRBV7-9,ASSSEGAWTEAF
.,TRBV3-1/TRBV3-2,ASSPALGQKFYGYT
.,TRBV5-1,ASSLNPSSGANVLT
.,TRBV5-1,ASSRDKNTEAF
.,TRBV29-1,SVSRVPWNEQF
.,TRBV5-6,ASSRGGGEAF